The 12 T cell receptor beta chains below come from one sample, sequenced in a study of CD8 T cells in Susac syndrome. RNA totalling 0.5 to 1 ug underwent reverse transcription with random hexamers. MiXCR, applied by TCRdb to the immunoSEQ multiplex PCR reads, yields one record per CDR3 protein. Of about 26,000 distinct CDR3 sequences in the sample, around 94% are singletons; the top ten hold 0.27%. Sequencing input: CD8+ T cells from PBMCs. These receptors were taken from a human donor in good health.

The CDR3 nucleotides are TGTGCCAGCAGCTTCTCCTCGGGGAATAACTATGGCTACACCTTC. Translating gives CASSFSSGNNYGYTF. The chain has TRBV7-9 and TRBJ1-2, with unresolved D. With 3 bases removed from V and 1 base from J, the gap between germline ends came to 12 bases. CDR1 and CDR2 from the germline V gene are SEHNR and FQNEAQ (reference sequence). CDR3 length equals 15 residues.

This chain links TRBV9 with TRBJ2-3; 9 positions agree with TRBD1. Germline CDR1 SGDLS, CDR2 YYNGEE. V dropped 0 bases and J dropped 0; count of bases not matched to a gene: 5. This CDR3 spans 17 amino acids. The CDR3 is CASSVEDRGYSTDTQYF. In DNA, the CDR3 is TGTGCCAGCAGCGTAGAAGACAGGGGGTATAGCACAGATACGCAGTATTTT. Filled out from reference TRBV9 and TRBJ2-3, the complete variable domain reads DSGVTQTPKHLITATGQRVTLRCSPRSGDLSVYWYQQSLDQGLQFLIQYYNGEERAKGNILERFSAQQFPDLHSELNLSSLELGDSALYFCASSVEDRGYSTDTQYFGPGTRLTVL.

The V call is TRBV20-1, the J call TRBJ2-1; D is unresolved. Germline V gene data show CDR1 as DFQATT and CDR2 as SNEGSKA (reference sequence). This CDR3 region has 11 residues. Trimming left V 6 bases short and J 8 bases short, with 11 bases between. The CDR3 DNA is TGCAGTGCCCACCTTGTGGATGAGCAGTTCTTC. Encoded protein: CSAHLVDEQFF.

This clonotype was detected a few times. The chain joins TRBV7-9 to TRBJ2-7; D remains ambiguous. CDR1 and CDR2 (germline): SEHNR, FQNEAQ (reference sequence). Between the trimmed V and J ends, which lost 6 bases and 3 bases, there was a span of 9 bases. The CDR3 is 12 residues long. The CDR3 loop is CASSGAGYEQYF. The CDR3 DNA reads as TGTGCCAGCAGTGGTGCAGGCTACGAGCAGTACTTC.

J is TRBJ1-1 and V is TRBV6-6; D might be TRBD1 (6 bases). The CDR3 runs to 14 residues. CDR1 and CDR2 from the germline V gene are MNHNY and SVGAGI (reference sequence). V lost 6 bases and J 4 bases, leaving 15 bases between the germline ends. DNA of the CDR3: TGTGCCAGCAGCCAAACAGGGTGGCGCACTGAAGCTTTCTTT. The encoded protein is CASSQTGWRTEAFF.

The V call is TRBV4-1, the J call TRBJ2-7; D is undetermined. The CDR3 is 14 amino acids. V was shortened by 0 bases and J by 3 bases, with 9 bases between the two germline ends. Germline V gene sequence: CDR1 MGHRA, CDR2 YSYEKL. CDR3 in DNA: TGCGCCAGCAGCCAAGACGTCAGGAACTACGAGCAGTACTTC. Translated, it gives CASSQDVRNYEQYF.

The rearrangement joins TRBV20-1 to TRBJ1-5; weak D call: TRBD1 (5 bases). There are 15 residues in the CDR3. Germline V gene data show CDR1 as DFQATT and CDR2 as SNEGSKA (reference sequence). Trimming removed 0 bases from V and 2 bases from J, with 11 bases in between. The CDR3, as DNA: TGCAGTGCTAGAGATGGCAGGGTGGGCAATCAGCCCCAGCATTTT. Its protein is CSARDGRVGNQPQHF.

The CDR3 here is CASRTGQGSNYGYTF. The CDR3 coding sequence is TGTGCCAGCAGAACGGGACAGGGTTCCAACTATGGCTACACCTTC. V and J are TRBV5-8 and TRBJ1-2; 9 positions agree with TRBD1. J was trimmed by 2 bases and V by 5 bases; bases with no gene match: 7. This CDR3 contains 15 residues. Germline V lookup: CDR1 SGHTS, CDR2 YDEGEE.

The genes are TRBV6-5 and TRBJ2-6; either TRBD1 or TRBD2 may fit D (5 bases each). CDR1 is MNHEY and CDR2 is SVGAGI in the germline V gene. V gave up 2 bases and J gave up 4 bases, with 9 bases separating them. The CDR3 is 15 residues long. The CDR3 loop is CASSYAGTGANVLTF. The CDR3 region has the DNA TGTGCCAGCAGTTACGCAGGGACCGGGGCCAACGTCCTGACTTTC.

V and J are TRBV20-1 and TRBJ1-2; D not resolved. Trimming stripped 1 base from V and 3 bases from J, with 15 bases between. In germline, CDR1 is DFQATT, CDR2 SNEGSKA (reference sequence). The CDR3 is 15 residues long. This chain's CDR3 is CSARVEEAVYYGYTF. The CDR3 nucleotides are TGCAGTGCTAGAGTCGAGGAGGCCGTCTACTATGGCTACACCTTC.

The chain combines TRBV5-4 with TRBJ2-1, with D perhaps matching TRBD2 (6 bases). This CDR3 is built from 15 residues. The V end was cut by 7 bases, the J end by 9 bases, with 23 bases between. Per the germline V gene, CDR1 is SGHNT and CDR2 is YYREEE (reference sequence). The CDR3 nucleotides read TGTGCCAGCTCCACAGCGGGTACCATCGCTAGTGAGCAGTTCTTC. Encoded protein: CASSTAGTIASEQFF.

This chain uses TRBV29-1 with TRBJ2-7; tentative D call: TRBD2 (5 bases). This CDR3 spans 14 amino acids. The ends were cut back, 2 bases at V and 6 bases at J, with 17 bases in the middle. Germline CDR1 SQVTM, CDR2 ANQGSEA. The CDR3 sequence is CSVEWGAKSGEQYF. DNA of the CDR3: TGCAGCGTTGAATGGGGAGCGAAGTCGGGCGAGCAGTACTTC.